The source of this TCR beta chain is a study of blood T cell repertoires in COVID-19. This CDR3 contains 15 residues. Trimming pared 5 bases from V and 3 bases from J, leaving 14 bases between. Germline loops: CDR1 SGHAT, CDR2 FQDESV (reference sequence). Sequenced by immunoSEQ multiplex PCR; TCRdb stores in-frame clones only, minus some. The repertoire includes 100,000 to 150,000 clones, approximately 86% of them detected once, and 10% to 12% sits in the top ten. V gene TRBV11-1 combines with J gene TRBJ2-1; tentatively, D is TRBD2 (6 bases). The sample comprised peripheral blood. The receptor comes from a woman aged 70-85 years with COVID-19, enrolled during active disease. The CDR3, as DNA: TGTGCCAGCAGCCCATTGGGGGGACTCTACAATGAGCAGTTCTTC. The encoded protein is CASSPLGGLYNEQFF.